This is a list of T cell receptor beta chains from one sample in a study of cytomegalovirus exposure and HLA in healthy donors. The method was immunoSEQ multiplex PCR; TCRdb's version includes in-frame clones alone and lacks a portion of them. The table shows fewer than 60,000 clones, with around 52% occurring only once. Sample: PBMCs. These receptors all stem from a human donor in good health. The CDR3 runs from the conserved cysteine through the conserved F or W. A D gene is named only where the DNA matches it firmly. The size of a clone is reported for some rows only, either as once, few or many, or as a class for expanded clones.

D gene | J gene | V gene | clone size | CDR3 protein | CDR3 DNA
NA | TRBJ1-1 | TRBV18 | few | CASSPVRGASHTEAFF | TGTGCCAGCTCACCCGTCCGGGGGGCGAGCCACACTGAAGCTTTCTTT
NA | TRBJ1-3 | TRBV6-1 | NA | CASRTANSGNTIYF | TGTGCCAGCAGAACAGCAAACTCTGGAAACACCATATATTTT
TRBD2 | TRBJ2-3 | TRBV19 | NA | CASSKRLAGAPSRTDTQYF | TGTGCCAGTAGTAAGCGACTAGCGGGGGCCCCAAGCCGCACAGATACGCAGTATTTT
NA | TRBJ2-1 | TRBV7-3 | NA | CASSLEQAHEQFF | TGTGCCAGCAGCTTAGAACAGGCCCATGAGCAGTTCTTC
TRBD1 | TRBJ1-6 | TRBV7-2 | NA | CASSLGQGAKYNSPLHF | TGTGCCAGCAGCTTAGGACAGGGGGCGAAGTATAATTCACCCCTCCACTTT
TRBD1 | TRBJ1-1 | TRBV9 | NA | CASSPGQGAFF | TGTGCCAGCAGCCCAGGACAGGGAGCTTTCTTT
NA | TRBJ1-5 | TRBV6-1 | NA | CASSRVRSNQPQHF | TGTGCCAGCAGCCGCGTCCGGAGCAATCAGCCCCAGCATTTT
TRBD1 | TRBJ1-1 | TRBV2 | NA | CASSGTAKTQGANTEAFF | TGTGCCAGCAGTGGGACGGCCAAGACCCAGGGGGCGAACACTGAAGCTTTCTTT
NA | TRBJ1-2 | TRBV7-9 | NA | CATTGINYGYTF | TGTGCCACCACAGGGATTAACTATGGCTACACCTTC
TRBD2 | TRBJ2-7 | TRBV4-2 | NA | CASSPRGGRGGRYEQYF | TGTGCCAGCAGCCCGAGGGGGGGGCGGGGGGGCCGGTACGAGCAGTACTTC
TRBD1 | TRBJ1-2 | TRBV6-5 | NA | CASSFTGGGYGYTF | TGTGCCAGCAGTTTTACAGGGGGCGGCTATGGCTACACCTTC
NA | TRBJ1-2 | TRBV27 | NA | CATVEGGGYTF | TGTGCCACGGTGGAGGGAGGCGGCTACACCTTC
TRBD1 | TRBJ2-3 | TRBV5-4 | NA | CASSFRTGGTDTQYF | TGTGCCAGCAGCTTCAGGACAGGGGGCACAGATACGCAGTATTTT
NA | TRBJ2-1 | TRBV13 | few | CASSFQQYNEQFF | TGTGCCAGCAGCTTTCAACAATACAATGAGCAGTTCTTC
NA | TRBJ1-1 | TRBV30 | few | CAWDQDRGAFF | TGTGCCTGGGATCAGGACCGGGGGGCTTTCTTT